The rows below give T cell receptor beta chains drawn from one sample of a study of CD8 T cells in Susac syndrome. TCRdb reanalysed the immunoSEQ multiplex PCR reads using MiXCR and keeps one entry per CDR3 protein. The sample has around 220,000 distinct CDR3 sequences; 90% to 95% are singletons. The sequencing sample was made of CD8+ T cells from PBMCs. The receptors were gathered from a human donor with multiple sclerosis. The CDR3 runs from the conserved cysteine through the conserved F or W. Fields, in order: V gene, clone size, J gene, D gene, CDR3 DNA, CDR3 protein. A D gene is named only where the DNA matches it firmly. Where a row states a size, it is once, few, many or the class of an expanded clone; other rows omit it.

V: TRBV27; size: few; J: TRBJ1-2; D: -; DNA: TGTGCCAGCAGTTCTTTGCAGGGGAACTATGGCTACACCTTC; CDR3: CASSSLQGNYGYTF
V: TRBV4-3; size: -; J: TRBJ2-3; D: -; DNA: TGCGCCAGCAGCCAAGACCACCTTATTAGCACAGATACGCAGTATTTT; CDR3: CASSQDHLISTDTQYF
V: TRBV4-3; size: -; J: TRBJ2-3; D: TRBD2; DNA: TGCGCCAGCAGCCCCCTCGAACGGGAGGGCCTTGGCACAGATACGCAGTATTTT; CDR3: CASSPLEREGLGTDTQYF
V: TRBV6-6; size: -; J: TRBJ1-2; D: TRBD1; DNA: TGTGCCAGCAGCCCGGGGGACAGGGGGCCCAACTATGGCTACACCTTC; CDR3: CASSPGDRGPNYGYTF
V: TRBV9; size: -; J: TRBJ2-1; D: TRBD2; DNA: TGTGCCAGCAGCGAAGGGCTAGCGGGGGTTAGCTCCTACAATGAGCAGTTCTTC; CDR3: CASSEGLAGVSSYNEQFF
V: TRBV19; size: once; J: TRBJ2-3; D: TRBD2; DNA: TGTGCCAGTAGTATAAGACTAGCGGGAACAGATACGCAGTATTTT; CDR3: CASSIRLAGTDTQYF
V: TRBV29-1; size: -; J: TRBJ2-6; D: -; DNA: TGCAGCGTTGAAGATAACAGCCCAGGGGTCCTGACTTTC; CDR3: CSVEDNSPGVLTF
V: TRBV20-1; size: -; J: TRBJ2-7; D: TRBD2; DNA: TGCAGTGGGGGGATAGCGGGAGTCTACGAGCAGTACTTC; CDR3: CSGGIAGVYEQYF
V: TRBV12-3/TRBV12-4; size: -; J: TRBJ1-5; D: -; DNA: TGTGCCAGCAGTCTCGACCCCCCTAAAAATCAGCCCCAGCATTTT; CDR3: CASSLDPPKNQPQHF
V: TRBV27; size: -; J: TRBJ2-1; D: -; DNA: TGTGCCAGCAGACAGTTTAGGAATGAGCAGTTCTTC; CDR3: CASRQFRNEQFF
V: TRBV9; size: -; J: TRBJ2-1; D: TRBD2; DNA: TGTGCCAGCAGCGTAGCGACTAGCGGGATTTTCCATGAGCAGTTCTTC; CDR3: CASSVATSGIFHEQFF
V: TRBV13; size: -; J: TRBJ2-3; D: -; DNA: TGTGCCAGCAGCCCCAGTCTAGCGCTTAAGGGAGATACGCAGTATTTT; CDR3: CASSPSLALKGDTQYF
V: TRBV19; size: -; J: TRBJ1-1; D: -; DNA: TGTGCCAGTAGGGCAGGCAGCACTGAAGCTTTCTTT; CDR3: CASRAGSTEAFF
V: TRBV20-1; size: -; J: TRBJ2-7; D: TRBD1; DNA: TGCAGTGCGGTAGGACCAGGGGGCGGTCAACACGAGCAGTACTTC; CDR3: CSAVGPGGGQHEQYF
V: TRBV30; size: -; J: TRBJ2-1; D: -; DNA: TGTGCCTGGAGTACAACTGATTATGAGCAGTTCTTC; CDR3: CAWSTTDYEQFF
V: TRBV29-1; size: -; J: TRBJ1-1; D: TRBD1; DNA: TGCAGCGCCGCCGGGACAGGAATGAACACTGAAGCTTTCTTT; CDR3: CSAAGTGMNTEAFF
V: TRBV21-1; size: -; J: TRBJ2-7; D: -; DNA: TGTGCCAGCAGATTCCGGGACAGGGACGAGCAGTACTTC; CDR3: CASRFRDRDEQYF
V: TRBV9; size: -; J: TRBJ2-1; D: -; DNA: TGTGCCAGCAGCGAGCCCAGGACCGAGCAGTTCTTC; CDR3: CASSEPRTEQFF
V: TRBV4-3; size: -; J: TRBJ2-3; D: TRBD1; DNA: TGCGCCAGCAGCCAAGCGACAGGGGACGGCACAGATACGCAGTATTTT; CDR3: CASSQATGDGTDTQYF
V: TRBV4-1; size: -; J: TRBJ2-2; D: -; DNA: TGCGCCAGCAGCCTCGGAGTGGGGAACACCGGGGAGCTGTTTTTT; CDR3: CASSLGVGNTGELFF
V: TRBV2; size: -; J: TRBJ2-3; D: TRBD2; DNA: TGTGCCAGCCAGAGGACTAGCGGGAGTTCAGATACGCAGTATTTT; CDR3: CASQRTSGSSDTQYF
V: TRBV7-2; size: -; J: TRBJ2-3; D: -; DNA: TGTGCCAGCAGCTTAGTGACGGGGCTCATAGATACGCAGTATTTT; CDR3: CASSLVTGLIDTQYF
V: TRBV30; size: -; J: TRBJ1-5; D: -; DNA: TGTGCCTGGAGTGTGCTGGGAAAGCCCCAGCATTTT; CDR3: CAWSVLGKPQHF
V: TRBV15; size: -; J: TRBJ2-5; D: -; DNA: TGTGCCACCAGCAGCTACTACTCCGAGGGGACCCAGTACTTC; CDR3: CATSSYYSEGTQYF
V: TRBV4-1; size: -; J: TRBJ1-2; D: TRBD1; DNA: TGCGCCAGCAGCCAACTTAAGGGCCAGGGGGGACCCTGGGGCTACACCTTC; CDR3: CASSQLKGQGGPWGYTF
V: TRBV7-9; size: once; J: TRBJ2-7; D: -; DNA: TGTGCCAGCAGCTTGCCCGGGGCCCCAGGGGAGCAGTACTTC; CDR3: CASSLPGAPGEQYF
V: TRBV9; size: -; J: TRBJ2-2; D: TRBD2; DNA: TGTGCCAGCAACGCAAAACTAGCGACCGCGAACACCGGGGAGCTGTTTTTT; CDR3: CASNAKLATANTGELFF
V: TRBV7-6; size: -; J: TRBJ2-3; D: TRBD2; DNA: TGTGCCAGCAGTCCGGCTAGCGGGGGGGTTGCAGATACGCAGTATTTT; CDR3: CASSPASGGVADTQYF
V: TRBV25-1; size: -; J: TRBJ2-2; D: TRBD1; DNA: TGTGCCACTGCACCGGGACAGGGGGCGCACACCGGGGAGCTGTTTTTT; CDR3: CATAPGQGAHTGELFF
V: TRBV27; size: -; J: TRBJ2-7; D: -; DNA: TGTGCCAGCAGTCCCCAGGGGTACGTCTACGAGCAGTACTTC; CDR3: CASSPQGYVYEQYF
V: TRBV9; size: -; J: TRBJ2-1; D: -; DNA: TGTGCCAGCAGCGTAGGGGGAATTTCCTACAATGAGCAGTTCTTC; CDR3: CASSVGGISYNEQFF
V: TRBV27; size: -; J: TRBJ1-3; D: -; DNA: TGTGCCAGCAGTTCAGGGGTCGGAAACACCATATATTTT; CDR3: CASSSGVGNTIYF
V: TRBV5-4; size: -; J: TRBJ2-7; D: TRBD1; DNA: TGTGCCAGCAGTTCCGGGACAGCAACCTACGAGCAGTACTTC; CDR3: CASSSGTATYEQYF
V: TRBV5-6; size: -; J: TRBJ2-5; D: -; DNA: TGTGCCAGCAGCTTCAGACCGACAGCAGGAGAGACCCAGTACTTC; CDR3: CASSFRPTAGETQYF
V: TRBV4-1; size: once; J: TRBJ1-1; D: TRBD1; DNA: TGCGCCAGCAGCCTCCAACAGGGGGCTGAAGCTTTCTTT; CDR3: CASSLQQGAEAFF
V: TRBV6-2/TRBV6-3; size: -; J: TRBJ2-2; D: -; DNA: TGTGCCAGCACCCCGGGAGCCCCATCCGGGGAGCTGTTTTTT; CDR3: CASTPGAPSGELFF
V: TRBV4-3; size: -; J: TRBJ1-1; D: -; DNA: TGCGCCAGCAGCCAAGATACAGGGCCATCGTGGACTGAAGCTTTCTTT; CDR3: CASSQDTGPSWTEAFF
V: TRBV19; size: -; J: TRBJ2-1; D: -; DNA: TGTGCCAGTAGTGGGGAGGGGGGGGCCGCAAGGGGACATGAGCAGTTCTTC; CDR3: CASSGEGGAARGHEQFF
V: TRBV5-1; size: -; J: TRBJ1-2; D: -; DNA: TGCGCCAGCAGCTTGGAACCAGGGATCACCTATGGCTACACCTTC; CDR3: CASSLEPGITYGYTF
V: TRBV4-2; size: once; J: TRBJ2-3; D: -; DNA: TGTGCCAGCAGCCAAGGGACGTTACCCGCAGATACGCAGTATTTT; CDR3: CASSQGTLPADTQYF
V: TRBV13; size: -; J: TRBJ2-1; D: -; DNA: TGTGCCAGCAGCTTAGGAACGGGACAACCAAATGAGCAGTTCTTC; CDR3: CASSLGTGQPNEQFF
V: TRBV29-1; size: -; J: TRBJ2-5; D: -; DNA: TGCAGCGTTGAGGAAGAGACCCAGTACTTC; CDR3: CSVEEETQYF
V: TRBV30; size: -; J: TRBJ1-1; D: -; DNA: TGTGCCTGGATGCCGGAGGACGGATGGGGGGGTGAAGCTTTCTTT; CDR3: CAWMPEDGWGGEAFF
V: TRBV19; size: -; J: TRBJ1-2; D: -; DNA: TGTGCCAGTAGTATAATGCTCGGGGTGGATGGCTACACCTTC; CDR3: CASSIMLGVDGYTF